One sample yielded the 22 T cell receptor beta chains listed below, sequenced in a study of CD8 T cells in ankylosing spondylitis. In TCRdb, the 5' RACE reads were re-called with MiXCR into one record per CDR3 protein. The data contain approximately 42,000 distinct CDR3 sequences, just under 4% of them singletons. The specimen sequenced was blood, either unsorted or a sorted T cell fraction (not recorded which). These receptors originate from a female donor with ankylosing spondylitis or in good health (not recorded which).

The chain joins TRBV9 to TRBJ2-5; D is tentatively TRBD1 or TRBD2 (5 bases each). Trimming removed 4 bases from V and 9 bases from J, with 16 bases in between. Germline CDR1 and CDR2: SGDLS and YYNGEE. This CDR3 has 13 residues. The CDR3 reads CASSRDGTGSQYF. The CDR3 region has the DNA TGTGCCAGCAGCCGGGACGGAACCGGGTCCCAGTACTTC.

This clonotype was seen a few times. V gene TRBV9 combines with J gene TRBJ2-5; 9 nucleotides line up with TRBD1. The junction had 8 bases not matched to a gene; V was cut back by 0 bases and J by 5 bases. Germline CDR1 and CDR2: SGDLS and YYNGEE. The CDR3 runs 16 residues. This CDR3 reads CASSVAGGQGTETQYF. The CDR3 nucleotides are TGTGCCAGCAGCGTAGCTGGGGGACAGGGAACGGAGACCCAGTACTTC.

This clonotype was counted at least ten times. In DNA form, the CDR3 reads TGTGCCAGCAGCCCCACGCCCAGGGCACGACTTAATTCACCCCTCCACTTT. Protein product: CASSPTPRARLNSPLHF. This chain connects TRBV9 to TRBJ1-6; tentatively, D is TRBD1 (5 bases). CDR3 size: 17 residues. V gave up 4 bases and J gave up 6 bases, with 20 bases separating them. The germline gives CDR1 SGDLS, CDR2 YYNGEE.

This clonotype was observed many times. This chain links TRBV9 with TRBJ1-2, with TRBD1 matching 11 bases. Germline V gives CDR1 SGDLS, CDR2 YYNGEE. Germline trimming cut 4 bases from V and 4 bases from J; bases unmatched to any gene: 12. The CDR3 runs to 17 residues. The CDR3 nucleotides are TGTGCCAGCAGCCCTTTTTCGGACAGGGGGCAACGCTATGGCTACACCTTC. As protein: CASSPFSDRGQRYGYTF.

This clonotype was detected many times. This chain uses TRBV5-1 with TRBJ2-7, with D unclear. This CDR3 region has 10 residues. Germline CDR1 SGHRS, CDR2 YFSETQ. Trimming removed 1 base from V and 9 bases from J, with 5 bases in between. The CDR3 DNA reads as TGCGCCAGCAGCTTGTCCAGGCAGTACTTC. Its protein is CASSLSRQYF.

This clonotype is medium-sized in the sample. The CDR3 loop is CASSGWTGHGSGNTIYF. The DNA of the CDR3 is TGTGCCAGCAGCGGATGGACAGGCCACGGCTCTGGAAACACCATATATTTT. The chain is built from TRBV9 and TRBJ1-3; TRBD1 agrees at 7 bases. V gave up 3 bases and J gave up 0 bases; unmatched junction bases: 9. CDR3 length equals 17 residues. Germline V gives CDR1 SGDLS, CDR2 YYNGEE.

This clonotype came up many times. This sequence joins TRBV9 and TRBJ2-3; D assignment may be TRBD1 or TRBD2 (7 bases each). Germline V lookup: CDR1 SGDLS, CDR2 YYNGEE. CDR3 length: 15 residues. The germline V and J ends were trimmed by 5 bases and 5 bases, with 18 bases remaining between them. CDR3 nucleotide sequence: TGTGCCAGCAGTTCAGGGGGGGGGGCCGTAGATACGCAGTATTTT. It translates to CASSSGGGAVDTQYF.

The chain combines TRBV9 with TRBJ1-1; D gene uncertain. The CDR3 spans 14 residues. Looked up from germline, CDR1 is SGDLS and CDR2 is YYNGEE. V was pared by 5 bases and J by 4 bases, with 15 bases between. This CDR3 reads CASSPSLVATEAFF. The CDR3 bases are TGTGCCAGCAGTCCATCCCTCGTGGCCACTGAAGCTTTCTTT.

This clonotype was picked up many times. The rearrangement links TRBV9 to TRBJ1-1; D not resolved. Deletions cut 4 bases from V and 1 base from J, with 11 bases between. Germline CDR1 SGDLS, CDR2 YYNGEE. This CDR3 region has 14 residues. The CDR3, as DNA: TGTGCCAGCAGCCCCTCCGGCGCGAACACTGAAGCTTTCTTT. It translates to CASSPSGANTEAFF.

This clonotype was observed many times. For the CDR3, the DNA is TGTGCCAGCAGCGGCACTGGCCAAGAGACCCAGTACTTC. It codes for CASSGTGQETQYF. The chain recombines TRBV9 with TRBJ2-5; D gene ambiguous. This CDR3 contains 13 residues. The ends were cut back, 3 bases at V and 1 base at J, with 7 bases in the middle. Per the germline V gene, CDR1 is SGDLS and CDR2 is YYNGEE.

This clonotype was picked up many times. The chain couples TRBV9 to TRBJ1-1; possible D gene TRBD1, 5 bases. Trimming shortened V by 2 bases and J by 0 bases, and 8 bases separated the two germline ends. The CDR3 is 14 residues long. Germline V gene lookup returns CDR1 SGDLS and CDR2 YYNGEE. The CDR3 sequence is CASSVTVLNTEAFF. Here the CDR3 DNA reads TGTGCCAGCAGCGTGACAGTGTTGAACACTGAAGCTTTCTTT.

This clonotype was detected ten times or more. The chain joins TRBV9 to TRBJ2-3, with unresolved D. Trimming cost V 0 bases and J 4 bases, with 6 bases left between them. CDR1 and CDR2 from the germline V gene are SGDLS and YYNGEE. The CDR3 totals 13 residues. As DNA, the CDR3 is TGTGCCAGCAGCGTAGACCTCCCAGATACGCAGTATTTT. Translation: CASSVDLPDTQYF. The full variable domain, with the rest looked up from reference TRBV9 and TRBJ2-3, is DSGVTQTPKHLITATGQRVTLRCSPRSGDLSVYWYQQSLDQGLQFLIQYYNGEERAKGNILERFSAQQFPDLHSELNLSSLELGDSALYFCASSVDLPDTQYFGPGTRLTVL.

This clonotype was seen ten or more times. The chain uses TRBV9 and TRBJ1-1, with 8 nucleotides matching TRBD1. The germline CDR1 and CDR2 sequences are SGDLS and YYNGEE. The CDR3 consists of 16 residues. V lost 0 bases to trimming and J lost 3 bases; unmatched junction nucleotides: 7. The CDR3: CASSVGLHRGDTEAFF. The DNA of the CDR3 is TGTGCCAGCAGCGTAGGGTTACACAGGGGGGACACTGAAGCTTTCTTT.

This clonotype was counted ten times or more. V usage is TRBV9 and J usage is TRBJ2-6; the D call may be TRBD1 or TRBD2 (6 bases each). From germline, CDR1 is SGDLS and CDR2 YYNGEE. V was shortened by 4 bases and J by 0 bases, with 17 bases between the two germline ends. This CDR3 contains 18 residues. The CDR3 reads CASSPRGVVLSGANVLTF. In DNA form, the CDR3 reads TGTGCCAGCAGCCCTAGGGGGGTAGTCCTCTCTGGGGCCAACGTCCTGACTTTC.

The J gene is TRBJ2-5, the V gene TRBV9; 13 bases align to TRBD2. J lost 1 base, V lost 2 bases, and 2 bases had no gene match. This CDR3 spans 16 amino acids. Germline V gives CDR1 SGDLS, CDR2 YYNGEE. The CDR3 nucleotides are TGTGCCAGCAGCGTTGGGACTAGCGGGGCCCAAGAGACCCAGTACTTC. Amino acids: CASSVGTSGAQETQYF.

This clonotype was recorded many times. The CDR3 region is CASSESLAQETQYF. CDR3 nucleotide sequence: TGTGCCAGCAGCGAGAGCCTAGCCCAAGAGACCCAGTACTTC. This chain joins TRBV9 and TRBJ2-5; maybe TRBD2 (5 bases). Germline V gene data show CDR1 as SGDLS and CDR2 as YYNGEE. The CDR3 is made up of 14 amino acids. Between the trimmed V and J ends, which lost 3 bases and 1 base, there was a span of 10 bases.

This clonotype was detected many times. V usage is TRBV9 and J usage is TRBJ1-4, with TRBD1 as a possible D gene (5 bases). Germline V gene data show CDR1 as SGDLS and CDR2 as YYNGEE. CDR3 size: 15 residues. Trimming left V 0 bases short and J 3 bases short, with 9 bases between. DNA for the CDR3: TGTGCCAGCAGCGTAGGGACACCCCCTAATGAAAAACTGTTTTTT. As protein: CASSVGTPPNEKLFF.

The chain links TRBV9 to TRBJ2-2; TRBD2 agrees at 7 bases. Trimming removed 4 bases from V and 4 bases from J; junction bases left unmatched: 13. This CDR3 has 17 residues. The germline V gene has CDR1 SGDLS and CDR2 YYNGEE. The CDR3 nucleotides are TGTGCCAGCAGCTTCCGAGGCGGGGGAGCGGGCACCGGGGAGCTGTTTTTT. The encoded protein is CASSFRGGGAGTGELFF.

This clonotype was recorded at least ten times. The rearrangement joins TRBV11-2 to TRBJ2-2, with TRBD2 as a possible D gene (5 bases). The germline gives CDR1 SGHAT, CDR2 FQNNGV. The CDR3 sequence is 14 residues long. Trimming removed 3 bases at V and 0 bases at J, with 5 bases between. CDR3 residues: CASSLEANTGELFF. The CDR3 nucleotides read TGTGCCAGCAGCTTGGAGGCGAACACCGGGGAGCTGTTTTTT.

This clonotype has ten or more counts. The chain recombines TRBV9 with TRBJ2-6; tentative D call: TRBD1 (5 bases). The CDR3 runs to 18 residues. Deletions cut 0 bases from V and 4 bases from J, with 17 bases between. In germline, CDR1 is SGDLS, CDR2 YYNGEE. The CDR3 DNA follows: TGTGCCAGCAGCGTAGGGGTGCAGGGTAGTGCCGGGGCCAACGTCCTGACTTTC. This translates into CASSVGVQGSAGANVLTF.

This clonotype was recorded many times. The rearrangement uses TRBV9 and TRBJ2-2; 8 bases align to TRBD1. The CDR3 runs 19 residues. After removal of 0 bases from V and 4 bases from J, the junction contained 14 bases not matched to a gene. CDR1 and CDR2 from the germline V gene are SGDLS and YYNGEE. The CDR3 DNA follows: TGTGCCAGCAGCGTAGCCCTCGACAGGGGCAAAAAACTCACCGGGGAGCTGTTTTTT. Translation: CASSVALDRGKKLTGELFF.

This clonotype turned up a few times. The genes are TRBV9 and TRBJ2-7; D is perhaps TRBD1 or TRBD2 (5 bases each). V gave up 4 bases and J gave up 0 bases, with 11 bases separating them. Per the germline V gene, CDR1 is SGDLS and CDR2 is YYNGEE. The length of the CDR3 is 14 residues. CDR3 in DNA: TGTGCCAGCAGCAGCCGGGGCCGCTCCTACGAGCAGTACTTC. Translating gives CASSSRGRSYEQYF.